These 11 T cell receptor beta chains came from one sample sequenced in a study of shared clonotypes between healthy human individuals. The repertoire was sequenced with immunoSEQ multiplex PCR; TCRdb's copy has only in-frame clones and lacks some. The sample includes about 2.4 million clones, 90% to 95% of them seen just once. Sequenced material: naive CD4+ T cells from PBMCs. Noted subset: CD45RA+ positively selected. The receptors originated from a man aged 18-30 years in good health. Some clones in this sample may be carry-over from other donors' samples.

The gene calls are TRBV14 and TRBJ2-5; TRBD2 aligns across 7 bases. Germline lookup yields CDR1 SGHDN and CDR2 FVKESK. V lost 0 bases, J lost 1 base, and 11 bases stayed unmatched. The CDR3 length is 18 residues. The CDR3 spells CASSQDLGREALQETQYF. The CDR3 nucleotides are TGTGCCAGCAGCCAAGATCTTGGCCGGGAGGCCCTCCAAGAGACCCAGTACTTC. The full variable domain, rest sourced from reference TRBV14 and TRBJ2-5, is EAGVTQFPSHSVIEKGQTVTLRCDPISGHDNLYWYRRVMGKEIKFLLHFVKESKQDESGMPNNRFLAERTGGTYSTLKVQPAELEDSGVYFCASSQDLGREALQETQYFGPGTRLLVL.

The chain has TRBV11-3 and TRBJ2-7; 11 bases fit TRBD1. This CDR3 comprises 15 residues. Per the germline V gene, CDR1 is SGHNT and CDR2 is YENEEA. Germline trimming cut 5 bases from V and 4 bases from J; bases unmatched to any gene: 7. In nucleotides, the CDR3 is TGTGCCAGCAGCCTACGGACAGGGGGCTTATACGAGCAGTACTTC. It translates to CASSLRTGGLYEQYF.

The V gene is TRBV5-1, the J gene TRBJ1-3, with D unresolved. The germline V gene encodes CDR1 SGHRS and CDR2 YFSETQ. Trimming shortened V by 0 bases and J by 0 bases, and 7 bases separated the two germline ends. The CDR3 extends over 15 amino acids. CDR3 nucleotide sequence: TGCGCCAGCAGCTTGGTCGCCAACTCTGGAAACACCATATATTTT. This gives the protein CASSLVANSGNTIYF.

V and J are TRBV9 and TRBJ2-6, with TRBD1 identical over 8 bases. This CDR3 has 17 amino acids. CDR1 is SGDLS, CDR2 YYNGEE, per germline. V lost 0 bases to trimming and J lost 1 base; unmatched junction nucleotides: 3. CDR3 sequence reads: CASSVGTGRSGANVLTF. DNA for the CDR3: TGTGCCAGCAGCGTAGGGACAGGGAGGTCTGGGGCCAACGTCCTGACTTTC.

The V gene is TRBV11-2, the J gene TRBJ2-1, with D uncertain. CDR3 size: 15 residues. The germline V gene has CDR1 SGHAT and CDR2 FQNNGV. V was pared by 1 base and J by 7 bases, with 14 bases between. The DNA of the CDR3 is TGTGCCAGCAGCTTAGGGGGATTCCCTCTGAATGAGCAGTTCTTC. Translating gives CASSLGGFPLNEQFF.

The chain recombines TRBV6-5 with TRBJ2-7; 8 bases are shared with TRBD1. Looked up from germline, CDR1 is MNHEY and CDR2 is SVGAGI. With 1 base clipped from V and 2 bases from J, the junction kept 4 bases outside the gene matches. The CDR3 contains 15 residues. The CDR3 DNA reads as TGTGCCAGCAGTTACTTGAGACAGGGGCCCTACGAGCAGTACTTC. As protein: CASSYLRQGPYEQYF.

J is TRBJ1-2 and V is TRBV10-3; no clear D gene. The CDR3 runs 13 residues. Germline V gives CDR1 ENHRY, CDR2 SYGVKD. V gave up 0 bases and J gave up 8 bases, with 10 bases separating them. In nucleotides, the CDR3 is TGTGCCATCAGTGAGTCTGGGCAACGCGGCTACACCTTC. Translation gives CAISESGQRGYTF.

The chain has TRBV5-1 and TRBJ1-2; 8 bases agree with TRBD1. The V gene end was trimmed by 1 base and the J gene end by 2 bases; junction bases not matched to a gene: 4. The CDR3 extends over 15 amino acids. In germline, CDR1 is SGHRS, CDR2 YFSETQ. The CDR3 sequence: CASSLSTGVNYGYTF. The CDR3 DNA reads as TGCGCCAGCAGCTTGTCGACAGGGGTGAACTATGGCTACACCTTC.

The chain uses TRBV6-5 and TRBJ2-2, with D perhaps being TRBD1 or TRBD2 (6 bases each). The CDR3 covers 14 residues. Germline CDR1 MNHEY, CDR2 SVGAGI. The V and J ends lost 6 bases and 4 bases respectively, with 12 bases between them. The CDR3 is CASRSGGFTGELFF. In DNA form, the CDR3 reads TGTGCCAGCAGGTCCGGGGGCTTCACCGGGGAGCTGTTTTTT.

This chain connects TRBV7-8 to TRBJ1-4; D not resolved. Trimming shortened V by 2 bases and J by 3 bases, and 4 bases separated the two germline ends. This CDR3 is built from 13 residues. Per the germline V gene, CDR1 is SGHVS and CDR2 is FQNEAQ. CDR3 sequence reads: CASSLMSNEKLFF. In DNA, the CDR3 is TGTGCCAGCAGCTTAATGTCTAATGAAAAACTGTTTTTT.

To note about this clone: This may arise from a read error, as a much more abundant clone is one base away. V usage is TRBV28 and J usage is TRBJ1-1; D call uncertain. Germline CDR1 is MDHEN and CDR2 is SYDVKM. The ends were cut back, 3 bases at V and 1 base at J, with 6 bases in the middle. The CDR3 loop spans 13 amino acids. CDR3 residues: CASSFIPNTEAFF. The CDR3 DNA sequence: TGTGCCAGCAGTTTTATACCGAACACTGAAGCTTTCTTT.